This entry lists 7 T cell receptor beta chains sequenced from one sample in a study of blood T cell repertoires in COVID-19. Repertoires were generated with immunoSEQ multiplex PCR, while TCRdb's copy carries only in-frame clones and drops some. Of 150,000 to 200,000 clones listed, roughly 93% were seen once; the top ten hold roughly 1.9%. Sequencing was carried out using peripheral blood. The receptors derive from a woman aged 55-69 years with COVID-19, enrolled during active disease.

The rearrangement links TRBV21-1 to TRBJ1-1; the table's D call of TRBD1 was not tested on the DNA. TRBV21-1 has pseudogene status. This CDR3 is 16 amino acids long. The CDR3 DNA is TGTGCCAGCACTCTAAGAGTAGACAGGGGGAACACTGAAGCTTTCTTT. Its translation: CASTLRVDRGNTEAFF.

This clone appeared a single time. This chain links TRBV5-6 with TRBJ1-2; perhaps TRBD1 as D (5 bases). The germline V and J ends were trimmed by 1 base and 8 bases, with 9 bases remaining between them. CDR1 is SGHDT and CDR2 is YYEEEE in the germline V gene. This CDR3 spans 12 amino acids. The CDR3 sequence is CASSLQGFGYTF. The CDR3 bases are TGTGCCAGCAGCTTGCAGGGTTTCGGCTACACCTTC. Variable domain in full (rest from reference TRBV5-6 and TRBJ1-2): DAGVTQSPTHLIKTRGQQVTLRCSPKSGHDTVSWYQQALGQGPQFIFQYYEEEERQRGNFPDRFSGHQFPNYSSELNVNALLLGDSALYLCASSLQGFGYTFGSGTRLTVV.

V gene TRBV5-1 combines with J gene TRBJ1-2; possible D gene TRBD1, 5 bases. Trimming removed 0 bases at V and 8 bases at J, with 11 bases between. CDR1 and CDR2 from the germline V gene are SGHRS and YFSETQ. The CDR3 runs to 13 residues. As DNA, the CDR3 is TGCGCCAGCAGCTTGGAAGGGGCAGACGGCTACACCTTC. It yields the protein CASSLEGADGYTF.

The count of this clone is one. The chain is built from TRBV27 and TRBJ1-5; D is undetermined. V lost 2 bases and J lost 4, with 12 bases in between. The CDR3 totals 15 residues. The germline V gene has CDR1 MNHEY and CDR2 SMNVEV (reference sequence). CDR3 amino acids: CASSLGNGGNQPQHF. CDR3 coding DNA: TGTGCCAGCAGTTTAGGTAACGGCGGGAATCAGCCCCAGCATTTT.

The CDR3 is CASSEILQGSPWGYTF. CDR3 coding DNA: TGTGCCAGCAGTGAGATCCTTCAGGGGTCCCCCTGGGGCTACACCTTC. This chain connects TRBV6-1 to TRBJ1-2, with TRBD1 as a possible D gene (6 bases). This CDR3 has 16 amino acids. Trimming left V 3 bases short and J 8 bases short, with 22 bases between. The V gene's germline CDR1 is MNHNS and CDR2 SASEGT.

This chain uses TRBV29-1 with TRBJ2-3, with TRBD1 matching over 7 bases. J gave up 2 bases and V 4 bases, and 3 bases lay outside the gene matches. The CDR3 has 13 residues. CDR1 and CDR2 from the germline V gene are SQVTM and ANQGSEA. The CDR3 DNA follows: TGCAGCGTTGCCGGGACAGACACAGATACGCAGTATTTT. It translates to CSVAGTDTDTQYF.

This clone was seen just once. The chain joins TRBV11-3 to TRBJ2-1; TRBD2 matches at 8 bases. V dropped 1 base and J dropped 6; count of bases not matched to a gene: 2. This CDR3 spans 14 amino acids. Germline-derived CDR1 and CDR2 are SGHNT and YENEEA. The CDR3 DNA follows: TGTGCCAGCAGCTTAGCCGGGGGGGTCAATGAGCAGTTCTTC. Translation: CASSLAGGVNEQFF.